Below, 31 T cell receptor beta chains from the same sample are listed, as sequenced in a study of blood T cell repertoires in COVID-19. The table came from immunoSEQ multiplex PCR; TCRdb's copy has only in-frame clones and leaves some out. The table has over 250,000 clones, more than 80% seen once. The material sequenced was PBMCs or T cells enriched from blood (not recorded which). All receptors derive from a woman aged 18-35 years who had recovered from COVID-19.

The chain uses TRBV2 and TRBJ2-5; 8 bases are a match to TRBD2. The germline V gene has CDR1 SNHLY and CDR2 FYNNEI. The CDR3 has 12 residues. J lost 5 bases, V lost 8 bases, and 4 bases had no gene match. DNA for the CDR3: TGTGCCAGCTCGGGGGGGTGGGAGACCCAGTACTTC. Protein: CASSGGWETQYF.

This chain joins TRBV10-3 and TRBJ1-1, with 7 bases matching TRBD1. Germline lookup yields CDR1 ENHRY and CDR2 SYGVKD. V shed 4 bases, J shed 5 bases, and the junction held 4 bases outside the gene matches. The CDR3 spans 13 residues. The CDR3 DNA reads TGTGCCATCAGTGGGATACAGGGGACTGAAGCTTTCTTT. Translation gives CAISGIQGTEAFF.

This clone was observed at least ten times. This CDR3 is CASSIGRVGSNQPQHF. The DNA for the CDR3 is TGTGCCAGTAGTATAGGCAGGGTGGGTAGCAATCAGCCCCAGCATTTT. The genes are TRBV19 and TRBJ1-5; possibly TRBD1 for D (5 bases). This CDR3 has 16 residues. The V and J ends lost 1 base and 0 bases respectively, with 10 bases between them. Per germline, CDR1 LNHDA and CDR2 SQIVND (reference sequence).

As DNA, the CDR3 is TGTGCCAGCAGCCCCCGGACAGGGGCTGGAAACACCATATATTTT. Translated, it gives CASSPRTGAGNTIYF. This chain uses TRBV7-9 with TRBJ1-3; 9 bases align to TRBD1. V dropped 5 bases and J dropped 2; count of bases not matched to a gene: 4. CDR1 is SEHNR and CDR2 is FQNEAQ in the germline V gene (reference sequence). This CDR3 contains 15 residues.

The CDR3 DNA sequence: TGTGCCAGCAGTTACTCGCGGCAGGGGTACAATGAGCAGTTCTTC. Amino acid sequence: CASSYSRQGYNEQFF. J is TRBJ2-1 and V is TRBV6-5; possible D gene TRBD1, 6 bases. The CDR3 totals 15 residues. With 0 bases removed from V and 4 bases from J, the gap between germline ends came to 10 bases. Germline assignment: CDR1 MNHEY and CDR2 SVGAGI.

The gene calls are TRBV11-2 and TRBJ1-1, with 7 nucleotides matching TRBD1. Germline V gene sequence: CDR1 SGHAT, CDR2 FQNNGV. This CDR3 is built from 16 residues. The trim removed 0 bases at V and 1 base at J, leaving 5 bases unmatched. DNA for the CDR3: TGTGCCAGCAGCTTAGACTGGAGGACAGGGAACACTGAAGCTTTCTTT. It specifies CASSLDWRTGNTEAFF.

In DNA, the CDR3 is TGTGCCAGCAGCCTATCAACACAGAAATACTCCTACAATGAGCAGTTCTTC. It codes for CASSLSTQKYSYNEQFF. This rearrangement joins TRBV14 to TRBJ2-1; D is unresolved. In germline, CDR1 is SGHDN, CDR2 FVKESK. The germline V and J ends were trimmed by 4 bases and 0 bases, with 16 bases remaining between them. The CDR3 length is 17 residues. The full variable domain, rest sourced from reference TRBV14 and TRBJ2-1, is EAGVTQFPSHSVIEKGQTVTLRCDPISGHDNLYWYRRVMGKEIKFLLHFVKESKQDESGMPNNRFLAERTGGTYSTLKVQPAELEDSGVYFCASSLSTQKYSYNEQFFGPGTRLTVL.

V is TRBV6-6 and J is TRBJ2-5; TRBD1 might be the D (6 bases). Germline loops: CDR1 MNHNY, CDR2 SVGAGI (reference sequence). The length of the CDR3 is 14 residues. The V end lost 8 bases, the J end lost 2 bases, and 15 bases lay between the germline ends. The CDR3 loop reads CASYNGQLQETQYF. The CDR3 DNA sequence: TGTGCCAGCTATAATGGACAGCTACAAGAGACCCAGTACTTC.

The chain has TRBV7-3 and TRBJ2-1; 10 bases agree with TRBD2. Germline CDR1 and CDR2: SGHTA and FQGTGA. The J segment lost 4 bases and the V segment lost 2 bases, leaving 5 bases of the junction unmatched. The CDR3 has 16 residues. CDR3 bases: TGTGCCAGCAGCTTAGTTAGCGGGGGGCTTTACAATGAGCAGTTCTTC. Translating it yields CASSLVSGGLYNEQFF. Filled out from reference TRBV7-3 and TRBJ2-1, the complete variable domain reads GAGVSQTPSNKVTEKGKYVELRCDPISGHTALYWYRQSLGQGPEFLIYFQGTGAADDSGLPNDRFFAVRPEGSVSTLKIQRTERGDSAVYLCASSLVSGGLYNEQFFGPGTRLTVL.

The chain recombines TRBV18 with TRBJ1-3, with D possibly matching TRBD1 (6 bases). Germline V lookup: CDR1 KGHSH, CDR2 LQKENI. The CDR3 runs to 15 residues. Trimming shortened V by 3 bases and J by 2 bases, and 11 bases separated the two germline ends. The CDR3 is CASSPVSGAGNTIYF. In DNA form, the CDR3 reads TGTGCCAGCTCACCCGTGTCAGGGGCTGGAAACACCATATATTTT.

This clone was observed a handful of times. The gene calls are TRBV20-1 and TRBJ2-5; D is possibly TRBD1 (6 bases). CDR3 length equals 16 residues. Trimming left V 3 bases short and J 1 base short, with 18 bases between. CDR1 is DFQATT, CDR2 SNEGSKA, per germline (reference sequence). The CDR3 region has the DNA TGCAGTGCTAGTTCCTTTGTCATGGACAGCCAAGAGACCCAGTACTTC. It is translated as CSASSFVMDSQETQYF.

The chain's CDR3 is CASSTQDSNQPQHF. Written as DNA, the CDR3 is TGTGCCAGCAGCACTCAGGATAGCAATCAGCCCCAGCATTTT. This chain connects TRBV11-2 to TRBJ1-5; no reliable D call. The V gene lost 5 bases and the J gene lost 0 bases, with 8 bases spanning the gap. This CDR3 is built from 14 residues. From germline, CDR1 is SGHAT and CDR2 FQNNGV.

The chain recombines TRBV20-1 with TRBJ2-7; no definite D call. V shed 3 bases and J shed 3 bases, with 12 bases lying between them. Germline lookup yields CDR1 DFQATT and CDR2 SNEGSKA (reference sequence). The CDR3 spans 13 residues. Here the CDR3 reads CSASSSGFYEQYF. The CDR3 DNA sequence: TGCAGTGCTAGTAGCTCTGGTTTCTACGAGCAGTACTTC.

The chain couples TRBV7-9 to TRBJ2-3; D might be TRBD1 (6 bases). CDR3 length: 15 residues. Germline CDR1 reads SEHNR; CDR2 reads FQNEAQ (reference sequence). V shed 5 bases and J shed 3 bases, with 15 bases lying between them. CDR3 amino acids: CASSPQGIETDTQYF. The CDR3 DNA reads TGTGCCAGCAGCCCACAGGGTATTGAGACAGATACGCAGTATTTT.

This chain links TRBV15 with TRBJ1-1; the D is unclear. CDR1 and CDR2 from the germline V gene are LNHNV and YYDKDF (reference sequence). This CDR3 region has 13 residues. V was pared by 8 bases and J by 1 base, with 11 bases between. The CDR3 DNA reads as TGTGCCACCCGATACAGTCAGAACACTGAAGCTTTCTTT. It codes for CATRYSQNTEAFF.

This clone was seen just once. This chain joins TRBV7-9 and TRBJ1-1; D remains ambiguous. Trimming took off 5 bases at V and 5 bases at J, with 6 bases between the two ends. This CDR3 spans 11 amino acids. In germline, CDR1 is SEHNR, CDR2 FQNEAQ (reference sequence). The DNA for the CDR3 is TGTGCCAGCAGCAGCTTTACTGAAGCTTTCTTT. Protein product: CASSSFTEAFF.

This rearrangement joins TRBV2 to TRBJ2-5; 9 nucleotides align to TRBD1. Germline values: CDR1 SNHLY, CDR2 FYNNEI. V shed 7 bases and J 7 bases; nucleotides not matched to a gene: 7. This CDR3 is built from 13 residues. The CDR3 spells CASKTGGFGTQYF. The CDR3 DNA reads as TGTGCCAGCAAGACAGGGGGATTTGGGACCCAGTACTTC.

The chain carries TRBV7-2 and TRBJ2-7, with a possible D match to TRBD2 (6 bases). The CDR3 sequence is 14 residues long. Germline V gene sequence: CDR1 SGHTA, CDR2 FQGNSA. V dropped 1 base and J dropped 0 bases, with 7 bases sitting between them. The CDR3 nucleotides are TGTGCCAGCAGCTTAGTGCGGGGCTCCTACGAGCAGTACTTC. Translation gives CASSLVRGSYEQYF.

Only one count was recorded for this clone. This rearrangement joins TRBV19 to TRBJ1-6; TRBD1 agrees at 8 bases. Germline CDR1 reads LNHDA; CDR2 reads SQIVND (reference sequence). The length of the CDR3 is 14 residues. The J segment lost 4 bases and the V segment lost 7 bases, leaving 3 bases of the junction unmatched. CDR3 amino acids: CASMGQVYNSPLHF. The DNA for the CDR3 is TGTGCCAGTATGGGACAGGTGTATAATTCACCCCTCCACTTT. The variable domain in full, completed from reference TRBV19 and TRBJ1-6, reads DGGITQSPKYLFRKEGQNVTLSCEQNLNHDAMYWYRQDPGQGLRLIYYSQIVNDFQKGDIAEGYSVSREKKESFPLTVTSAQKNPTAFYLCASMGQVYNSPLHFGNGTRLTVT.

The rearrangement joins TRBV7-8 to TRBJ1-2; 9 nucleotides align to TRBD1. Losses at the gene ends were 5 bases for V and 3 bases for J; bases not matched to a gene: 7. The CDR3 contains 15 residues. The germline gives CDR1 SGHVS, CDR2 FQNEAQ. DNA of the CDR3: TGTGCCAGCAGCCCTCGGACAGGGGCGGACTATGGCTACACCTTC. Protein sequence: CASSPRTGADYGYTF. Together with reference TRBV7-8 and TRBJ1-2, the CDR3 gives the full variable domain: GAGVSQSPRYKVAKRGQDVALRCDPISGHVSLFWYQQALGQGPEFLTYFQNEAQLDKSGLPSDRFFAERPEGSVSTLKIQRTQQEDSAVYLCASSPRTGADYGYTFGSGTRLTVV.

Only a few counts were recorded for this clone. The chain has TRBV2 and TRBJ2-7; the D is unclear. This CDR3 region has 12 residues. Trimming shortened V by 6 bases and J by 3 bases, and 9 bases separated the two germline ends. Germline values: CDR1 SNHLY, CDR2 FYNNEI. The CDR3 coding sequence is TGTGCCAGCAGCGAACCCAACTACGAGCAGTACTTC. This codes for CASSEPNYEQYF.

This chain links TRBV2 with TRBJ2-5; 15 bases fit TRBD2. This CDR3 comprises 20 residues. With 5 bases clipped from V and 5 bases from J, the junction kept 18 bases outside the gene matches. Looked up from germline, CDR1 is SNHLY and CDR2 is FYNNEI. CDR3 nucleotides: TGTGCCAGCAGTCCAAAGGGACAAGGACTAGCGGGGGGGCCGGAGGAGACCCAGTACTTC. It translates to CASSPKGQGLAGGPEETQYF.

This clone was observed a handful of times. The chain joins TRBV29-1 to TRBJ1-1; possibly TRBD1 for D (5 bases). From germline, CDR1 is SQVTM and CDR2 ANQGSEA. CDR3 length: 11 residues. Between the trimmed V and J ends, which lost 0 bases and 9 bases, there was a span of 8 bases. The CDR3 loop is CSVEDRQKAFF. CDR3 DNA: TGCAGCGTTGAAGATCGACAGAAAGCTTTCTTT.

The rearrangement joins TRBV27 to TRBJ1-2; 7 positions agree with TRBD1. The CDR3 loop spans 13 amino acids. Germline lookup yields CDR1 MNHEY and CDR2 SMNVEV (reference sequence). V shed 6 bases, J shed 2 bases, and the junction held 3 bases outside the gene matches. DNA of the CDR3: TGTGCCAGCAGGGGACAGATCAACTATGGCTACACCTTC. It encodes CASRGQINYGYTF.

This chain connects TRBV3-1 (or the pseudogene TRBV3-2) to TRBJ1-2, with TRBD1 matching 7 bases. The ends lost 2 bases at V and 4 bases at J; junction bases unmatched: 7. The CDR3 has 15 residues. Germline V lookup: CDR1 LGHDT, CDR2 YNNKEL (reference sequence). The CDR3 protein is CASSQTPTGTYGYTF. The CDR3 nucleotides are TGTGCCAGCAGCCAAACTCCGACAGGGACCTATGGCTACACCTTC.

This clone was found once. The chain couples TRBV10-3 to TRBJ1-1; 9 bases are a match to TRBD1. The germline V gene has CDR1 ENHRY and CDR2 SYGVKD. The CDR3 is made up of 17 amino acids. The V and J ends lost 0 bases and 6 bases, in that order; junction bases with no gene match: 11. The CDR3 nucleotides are TGTGCCATCAGTGAGTCAAGCGGACAGGGGCCCGAATCTGAAGCTTTCTTT. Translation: CAISESSGQGPESEAFF.

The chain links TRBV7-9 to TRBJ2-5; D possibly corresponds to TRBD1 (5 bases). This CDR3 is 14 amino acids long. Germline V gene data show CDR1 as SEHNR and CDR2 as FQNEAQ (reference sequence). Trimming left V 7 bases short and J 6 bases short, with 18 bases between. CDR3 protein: CASISSGMEKTQYF. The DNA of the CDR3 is TGTGCCAGCATAAGCTCAGGGATGGAAAAGACCCAGTACTTC.

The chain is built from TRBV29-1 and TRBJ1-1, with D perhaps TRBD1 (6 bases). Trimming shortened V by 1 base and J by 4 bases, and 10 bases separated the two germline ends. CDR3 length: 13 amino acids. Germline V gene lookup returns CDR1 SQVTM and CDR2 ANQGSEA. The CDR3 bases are TGCAGCGTTGAAGGGACAGACCCCACTGAAGCTTTCTTT. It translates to CSVEGTDPTEAFF.

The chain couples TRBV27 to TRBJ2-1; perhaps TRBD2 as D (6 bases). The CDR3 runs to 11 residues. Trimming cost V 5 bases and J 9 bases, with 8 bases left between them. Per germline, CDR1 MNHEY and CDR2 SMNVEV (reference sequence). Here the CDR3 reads CASSAGGEQFF. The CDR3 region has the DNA TGTGCCAGCAGTGCCGGGGGTGAGCAGTTCTTC.

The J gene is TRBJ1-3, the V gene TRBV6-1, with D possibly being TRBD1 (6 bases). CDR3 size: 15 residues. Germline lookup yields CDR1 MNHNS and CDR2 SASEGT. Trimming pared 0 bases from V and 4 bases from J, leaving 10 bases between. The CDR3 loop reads CASSEAGALGNTIYF. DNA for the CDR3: TGTGCCAGCAGTGAAGCGGGGGCGTTGGGAAACACCATATATTTT.

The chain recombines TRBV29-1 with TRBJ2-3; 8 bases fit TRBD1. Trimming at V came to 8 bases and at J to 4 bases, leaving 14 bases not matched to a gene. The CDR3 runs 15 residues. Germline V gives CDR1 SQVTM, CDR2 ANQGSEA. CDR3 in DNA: TGCAGCTTTACGGACAGGGAGGTAGTGGCAGATACGCAGTATTTT. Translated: CSFTDREVVADTQYF.